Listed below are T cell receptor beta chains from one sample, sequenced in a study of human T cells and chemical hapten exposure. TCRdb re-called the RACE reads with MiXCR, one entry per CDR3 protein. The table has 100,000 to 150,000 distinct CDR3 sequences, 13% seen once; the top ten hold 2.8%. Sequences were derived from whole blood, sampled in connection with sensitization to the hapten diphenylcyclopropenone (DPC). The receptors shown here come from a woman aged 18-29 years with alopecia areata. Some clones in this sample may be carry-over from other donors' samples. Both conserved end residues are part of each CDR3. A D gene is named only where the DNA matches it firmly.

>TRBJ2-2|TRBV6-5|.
CASRTVVPGHANTGELFF
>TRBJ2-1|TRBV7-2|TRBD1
CASSLDGTVGNEQFF
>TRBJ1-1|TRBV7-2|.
CASSYLGTEAFF
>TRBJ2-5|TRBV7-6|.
CASSPLETQYF
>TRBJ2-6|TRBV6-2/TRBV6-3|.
CASSYTGQVAGANVLTF
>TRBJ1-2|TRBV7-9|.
CASSPRTTVHYGYTF
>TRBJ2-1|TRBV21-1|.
CASSLLPGGPDEQFF
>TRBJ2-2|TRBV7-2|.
CASSFSKGGTGELFF
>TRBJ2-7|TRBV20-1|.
CSARDRRSYSYEQYF
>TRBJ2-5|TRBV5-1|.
CASSPDHETQYF
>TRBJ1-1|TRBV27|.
CASSRGARNTEAFF
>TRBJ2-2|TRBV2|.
CASSHPGELFF
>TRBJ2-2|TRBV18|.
CASSPGQGRPNTGELFF
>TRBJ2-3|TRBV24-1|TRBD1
CATSDSIKLRQGEGTDTQYF
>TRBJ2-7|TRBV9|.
CASSVLAQGPEQYF
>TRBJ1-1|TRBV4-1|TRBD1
CASSRSGQGTNTEAFF
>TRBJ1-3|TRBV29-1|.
CSVEHDRGSGNTIYF
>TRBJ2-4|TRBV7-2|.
CASSSPIGGQYF
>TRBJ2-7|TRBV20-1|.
CSASSYGGPYEQYF
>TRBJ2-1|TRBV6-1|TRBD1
CASSHRGIYNEQFF
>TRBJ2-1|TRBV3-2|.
CASSPTETYYNEQFF
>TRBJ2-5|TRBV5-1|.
CASSPLSHQETQYF
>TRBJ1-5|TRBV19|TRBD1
CASARDRGGQPQHF
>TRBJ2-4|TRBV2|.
CASSSGVLAKNIQYF
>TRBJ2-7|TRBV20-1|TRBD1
CSARGQGAKEQYF
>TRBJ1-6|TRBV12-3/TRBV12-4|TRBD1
CASGRGAGGLSSPLHF
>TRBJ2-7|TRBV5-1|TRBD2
CASGLAVNSYEQYF
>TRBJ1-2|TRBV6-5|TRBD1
CASSYLTGALNYGYTF
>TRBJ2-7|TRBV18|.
CASSRIPVPPVDHEQYF
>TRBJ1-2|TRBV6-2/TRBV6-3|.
CASSYSGPPNYGYTF
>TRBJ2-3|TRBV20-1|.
CSARDLRTSSTDTQYF
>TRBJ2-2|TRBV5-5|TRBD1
CASSLVSGTGNHGELFF
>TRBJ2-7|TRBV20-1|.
CSAGGPGEAYEQYF
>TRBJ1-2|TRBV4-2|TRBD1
CASSQDGQDGYGYTF
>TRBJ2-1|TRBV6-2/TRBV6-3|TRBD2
CASSYSIAGSNEQFF
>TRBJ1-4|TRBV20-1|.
CSARDPWRSNEKLFF
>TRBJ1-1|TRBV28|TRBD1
CASRWDRSLDTEAFF
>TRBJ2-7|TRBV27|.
CASSLSPGVTYEQYF
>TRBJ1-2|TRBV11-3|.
CASSPEDIDYGYTF
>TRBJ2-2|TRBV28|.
CASSGQGSGELFF
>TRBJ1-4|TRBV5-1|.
CASSLDPRRANEKLFF
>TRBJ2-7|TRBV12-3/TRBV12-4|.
CASSARSAYEQYF
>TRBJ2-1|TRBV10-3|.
CAIKSGDKGEQFF
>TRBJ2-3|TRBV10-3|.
CATSGEGTDTQYF
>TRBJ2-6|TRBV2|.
CASLISGANVLTF
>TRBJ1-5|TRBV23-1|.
CASRDRDSNQPQHF
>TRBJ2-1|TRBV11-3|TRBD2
CASSPRLAGGPNEQFF
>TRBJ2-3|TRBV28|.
CASSLIWGGVGTDTQYF
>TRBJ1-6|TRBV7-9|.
CASSLGETYSSPLHF
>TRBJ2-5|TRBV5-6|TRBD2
CASSLDNSGNQETQYF